Each of the 8 T cell receptor beta chains below was sequenced from the same sample in a study of blood T cell repertoires in COVID-19. The protocol was immunoSEQ multiplex PCR, while the TCRdb copy is restricted to in-frame clones and leaves out a portion. The sample lists over 200,000 clones; 80% to 90% were seen once. Sequencing was carried out using PBMCs or T cells enriched from blood (not recorded which). These receptors all stem from a woman aged 30 to 39 who had been exposed to COVID-19.

The rearrangement joins TRBV6-5 to TRBJ2-7, with D possibly TRBD1 on 6 matching bases. Per the germline V gene, CDR1 is MNHEY and CDR2 is SVGAGI. The CDR3 has 15 amino acids. V shed 6 bases and J shed 1 base, with 16 bases lying between them. The CDR3 region is CASRSWDTTSYEQYF. The CDR3 DNA reads as TGTGCCAGCAGGTCGTGGGACACTACATCCTACGAGCAGTACTTC.

V usage is TRBV18 and J usage is TRBJ2-3; 10 bases map to TRBD2. Trimming at V came to 2 bases and at J to 3 bases, leaving 8 bases not matched to a gene. The CDR3 has 17 amino acids. Germline V gene data show CDR1 as KGHSH and CDR2 as LQKENI. The CDR3 loop reads CASSPFVLAGETDTQYF. Written as DNA, the CDR3 is TGTGCCAGCTCACCATTCGTGCTAGCGGGAGAGACAGATACGCAGTATTTT.

This chain links TRBV19 with TRBJ2-1, with 13 bases fitting TRBD2. The CDR3 totals 16 residues. Germline CDR1 LNHDA, CDR2 SQIVND (reference sequence). The junction had 3 bases not matched to a gene; V was cut back by 4 bases and J by 3 bases. CDR3 DNA: TGTGCCAGTAGTACGGGGACTAGCGGGGTCTACAATGAGCAGTTCTTC. This codes for CASSTGTSGVYNEQFF.

The J gene is TRBJ2-7, the V gene TRBV10-3; D perhaps matches TRBD2 (5 bases). The V gene lost 2 bases and the J gene lost 2 bases, with 7 bases spanning the gap. CDR1 and CDR2 from the germline V gene are ENHRY and SYGVKD. The CDR3 covers 13 residues. The CDR3 DNA is TGTGCCATCAGTGAGCGGGAACCCTACGAGCAGTACTTC. Protein product: CAISEREPYEQYF.

The rearrangement joins TRBV7-6 to TRBJ2-3; D is uncertain. CDR1 and CDR2 (germline): SGHVS, FNYEAQ. The CDR3 contains 17 residues. Trimming stripped 5 bases from V and 2 bases from J, with 20 bases between. The CDR3 reads CASSPSPQSYLTDTQYF. The CDR3, as DNA: TGTGCCAGCAGCCCGTCCCCCCAGTCATACCTCACAGATACGCAGTATTTT.

The chain couples TRBV6-5 to TRBJ1-4; TRBD1 aligns across 10 bases. The CDR3 consists of 14 residues. The J segment lost 14 bases and the V segment lost 7 bases, leaving 13 bases of the junction unmatched. Germline V gene lookup returns CDR1 MNHEY and CDR2 SVGAGI. The CDR3 sequence: CASTPGQGRLGLFF. CDR3 bases: TGTGCCAGCACCCCGGGACAGGGGAGGTTAGGTCTGTTTTTT.

The J gene is TRBJ1-5, the V gene TRBV20-1; tentatively, D is TRBD1 (5 bases). Trimming took off 3 bases at V and 2 bases at J, with 8 bases between the two ends. Germline assignment: CDR1 DFQATT and CDR2 SNEGSKA (reference sequence). The CDR3 sequence is 13 residues long. The CDR3 nucleotides read TGCAGTGCTAGTTCCAGGGGCAATCAGCCCCAGCATTTT. This gives the protein CSASSRGNQPQHF.

The rearrangement joins TRBV19 to TRBJ2-7, with D possibly matching TRBD2 (7 bases). This CDR3 spans 15 amino acids. The germline V gene encodes CDR1 LNHDA and CDR2 SQIVND (reference sequence). V dropped 3 bases and J dropped 4 bases, with 16 bases sitting between them. In DNA form, the CDR3 reads TGTGCCAGTAGTATCCTCGGACTAGGGGGATACGAGCAGTACTTC. Translation gives CASSILGLGGYEQYF.